This section outlines one TCR beta chain sequence together with its context. This record comes from a study of T cells in narcolepsy. The data were produced by immunoSEQ multiplex PCR, yet TCRdb's version contains in-frame clones alone and is incomplete. The sample carries tens of thousands of clones, 65% to 90% recorded once. Germline V gene lookup returns CDR1 SGHRS and CDR2 YFSETQ. The CDR3 length is 15 residues. V gave up 4 bases and J gave up 5 bases, with 15 bases separating them. This sequence was found in a human donor in good health. The chain joins TRBV5-1 to TRBJ2-2, with D perhaps TRBD2 (7 bases). Sequenced input: memory (CD45RA-) CD4+ T cells from blood. The CDR3 nucleotides are TGCGCCAGCAGCCAAGGGGGGGCGGATACCGGGGAGCTGTTTTTT. It specifies CASSQGGADTGELFF.